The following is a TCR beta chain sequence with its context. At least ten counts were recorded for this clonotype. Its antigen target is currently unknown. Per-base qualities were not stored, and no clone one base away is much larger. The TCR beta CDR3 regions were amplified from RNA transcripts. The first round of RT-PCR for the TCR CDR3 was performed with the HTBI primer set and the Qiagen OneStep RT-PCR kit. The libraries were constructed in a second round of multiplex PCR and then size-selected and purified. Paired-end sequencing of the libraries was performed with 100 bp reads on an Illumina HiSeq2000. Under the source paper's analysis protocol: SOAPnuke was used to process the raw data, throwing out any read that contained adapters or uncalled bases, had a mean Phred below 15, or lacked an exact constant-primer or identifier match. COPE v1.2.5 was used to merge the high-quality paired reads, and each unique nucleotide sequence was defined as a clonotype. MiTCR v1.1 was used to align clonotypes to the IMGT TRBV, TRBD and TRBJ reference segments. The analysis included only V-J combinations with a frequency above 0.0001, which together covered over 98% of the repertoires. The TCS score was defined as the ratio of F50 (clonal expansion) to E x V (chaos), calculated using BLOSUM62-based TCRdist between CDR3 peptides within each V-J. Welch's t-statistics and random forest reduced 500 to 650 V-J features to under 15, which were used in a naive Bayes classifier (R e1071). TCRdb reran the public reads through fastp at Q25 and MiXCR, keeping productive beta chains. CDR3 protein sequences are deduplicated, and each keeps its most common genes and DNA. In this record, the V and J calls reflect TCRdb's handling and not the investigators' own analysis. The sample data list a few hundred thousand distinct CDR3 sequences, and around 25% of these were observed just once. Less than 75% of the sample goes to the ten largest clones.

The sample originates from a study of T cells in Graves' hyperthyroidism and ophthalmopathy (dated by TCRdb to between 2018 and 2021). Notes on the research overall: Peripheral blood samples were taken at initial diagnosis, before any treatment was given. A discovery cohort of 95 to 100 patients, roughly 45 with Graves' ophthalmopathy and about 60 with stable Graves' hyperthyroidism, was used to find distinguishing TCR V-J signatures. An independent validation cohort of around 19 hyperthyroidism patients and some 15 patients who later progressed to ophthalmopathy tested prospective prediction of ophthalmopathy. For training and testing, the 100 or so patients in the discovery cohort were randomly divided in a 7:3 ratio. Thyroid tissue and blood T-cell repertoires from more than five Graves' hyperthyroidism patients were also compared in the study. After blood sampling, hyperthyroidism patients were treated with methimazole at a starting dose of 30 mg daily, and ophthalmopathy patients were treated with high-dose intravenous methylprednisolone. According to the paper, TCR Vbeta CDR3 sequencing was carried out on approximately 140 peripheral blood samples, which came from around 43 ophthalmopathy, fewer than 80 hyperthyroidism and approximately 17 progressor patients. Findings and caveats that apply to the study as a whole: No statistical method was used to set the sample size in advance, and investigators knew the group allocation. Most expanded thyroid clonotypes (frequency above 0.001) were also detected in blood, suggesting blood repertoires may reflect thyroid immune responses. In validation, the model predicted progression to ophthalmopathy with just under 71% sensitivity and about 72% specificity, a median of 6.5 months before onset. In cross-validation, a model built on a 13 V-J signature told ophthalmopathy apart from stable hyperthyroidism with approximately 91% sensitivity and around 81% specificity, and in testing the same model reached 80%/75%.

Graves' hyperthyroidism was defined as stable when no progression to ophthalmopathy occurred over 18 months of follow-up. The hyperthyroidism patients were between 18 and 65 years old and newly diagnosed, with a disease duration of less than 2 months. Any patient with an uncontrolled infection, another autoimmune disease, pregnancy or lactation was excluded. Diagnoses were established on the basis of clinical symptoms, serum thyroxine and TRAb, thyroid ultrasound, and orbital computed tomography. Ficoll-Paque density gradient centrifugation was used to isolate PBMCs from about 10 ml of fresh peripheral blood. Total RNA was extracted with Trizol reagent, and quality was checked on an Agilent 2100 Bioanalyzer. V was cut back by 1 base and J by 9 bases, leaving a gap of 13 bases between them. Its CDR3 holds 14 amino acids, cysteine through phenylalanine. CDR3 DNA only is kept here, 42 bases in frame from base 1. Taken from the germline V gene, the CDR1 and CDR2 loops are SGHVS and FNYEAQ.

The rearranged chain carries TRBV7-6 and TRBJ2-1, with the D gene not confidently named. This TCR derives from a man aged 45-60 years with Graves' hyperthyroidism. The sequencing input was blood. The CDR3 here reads CASSLVSLVGEQFF. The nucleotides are TGTGCCAGCAGCTTAGTAAGCCTAGTGGGTGAGCAGTTCTTC.